The rows below give T cell receptor beta chains drawn from one sample of a study of tumor-infiltrating lymphocytes in localized non-small cell lung cancer. This table comes from immunoSEQ multiplex PCR, and its TCRdb copy is limited to in-frame clones, with some not included. This sample has about 15,000 clones; around 66% occur once, and the top ten carry around 6%. Sequenced sample: lung tumor tissue. These receptors were collected from a human donor with non-small cell lung cancer. Each CDR3 is given with its conserved first and last residue. Clone size appears in some rows only: once, few, many, or a class for an expanded clone.

J,V,size,length,CDR3
TRBJ2-7,TRBV11-1,-,15,CASSYRTSGLGEQYF
TRBJ1-3,TRBV9,-,16,CASSAGGRGSGNTIYF
TRBJ1-5,TRBV18,-,14,CASSPQGADQPQHF
TRBJ2-2,TRBV11-2,-,14,CASSLDFIIGELFF
TRBJ2-7,TRBV2,few,13,CASRIGTSYEQYF
TRBJ2-2,TRBV7-9,-,18,CASRKGQGSFLNTGELFF
TRBJ2-5,TRBV28,-,13,CASELRGGETQYF
TRBJ2-5,TRBV6-5,-,14,CASSLTSGTETQYF
TRBJ2-2,TRBV4-1,-,17,CASSQWEAGENTGELFF
TRBJ2-2,TRBV5-1,few,15,CASRSSGGNTGELFF
TRBJ1-1,TRBV29-1,-,13,CSAGQTPGLEAFF
TRBJ2-1,TRBV5-1,medium-sized,15,CASRNSGSSYNEQFF
TRBJ2-7,TRBV5-4,medium-sized,15,CASSLARQGNPEQYF
TRBJ2-1,TRBV6-5,once,12,CASRSGYNEQFF
TRBJ1-3,TRBV7-8,-,17,CASSPVTGTRSGNTIYF
TRBJ1-1,TRBV5-1,-,13,CASSPGTVTEAFF
TRBJ1-3,TRBV10-1,-,16,CASSEEQGSTGNTIYF
TRBJ2-4,TRBV18,-,11,CASLYKNIQYF
TRBJ2-3,TRBV11-2,few,17,CASSLNRDRGFTDTQYF
TRBJ1-6,TRBV6-6,-,15,CASSYSVQGNSPLHF
TRBJ2-7,TRBV7-2,once,15,CASSLSSGSSYEQYF
TRBJ2-1,TRBV7-8,-,16,CASSLGTGFSYNEQFF
TRBJ2-3,TRBV6-1,-,15,CASVKQALSPDTQYF
TRBJ2-7,TRBV30,-,13,CAWSVSRVGEQYF
TRBJ2-3,TRBV5-1,-,15,CASRYSGVSTDTQYF
TRBJ2-5,TRBV2,few,17,CASSEPLRTSGRETQYF
TRBJ2-5,TRBV6-1,-,10,CASSEETQYF
TRBJ2-5,TRBV7-2,-,14,CASSLKGLLETQYF
TRBJ2-7,TRBV6-1,-,14,CASTRQGADYEQYF